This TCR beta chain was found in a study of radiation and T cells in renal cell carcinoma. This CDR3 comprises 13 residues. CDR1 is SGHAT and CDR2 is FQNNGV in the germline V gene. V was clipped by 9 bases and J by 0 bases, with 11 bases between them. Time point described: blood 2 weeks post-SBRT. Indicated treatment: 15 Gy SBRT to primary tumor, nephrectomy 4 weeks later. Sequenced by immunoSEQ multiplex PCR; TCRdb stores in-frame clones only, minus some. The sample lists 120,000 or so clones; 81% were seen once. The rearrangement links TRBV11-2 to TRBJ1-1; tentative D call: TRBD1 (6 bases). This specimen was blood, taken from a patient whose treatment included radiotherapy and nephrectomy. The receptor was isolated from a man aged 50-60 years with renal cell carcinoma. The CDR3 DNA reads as TGTGCCAGTACAGGGAACTTGAACACTGAAGCTTTCTTT. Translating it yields CASTGNLNTEAFF.